This entry is about one T cell receptor (beta chain). Antigen specificity is unknown. The data are from a study of cytomegalovirus exposure and HLA in healthy donors. Study-wide findings and caveats: Cytomegalovirus-associated TCR beta chains were listed, numbering 150 to 200. In a later analysis, at a false discovery rate of 0.05, 15,000 to 20,000 TCR beta sequences were associated with HLA alleles. Researchers had no immune exposure information except CMV serostatus available.

The study ran its PCR with 60 Vbeta and 13 Jbeta primers. TCRdb's table, derived via immunoSEQ multiplex PCR, lists solely in-frame clones and lacks some. The data contain some 160,000 clones, over 70% of them singletons. The CDR3 has 13 residues. Trimming cost V 8 bases and J 0 bases, with 10 bases left between them. Germline values: CDR1 SNHLY, CDR2 FYNNEI. The receptor comes from a woman aged 18-30 years in good health and CMV-seronegative. This chain joins TRBV2 and TRBJ1-1; D might be TRBD1 (5 bases). The sample taken for sequencing was PBMCs. The CDR3 region is CASGAGMNTEAFF. The DNA of the CDR3 is TGTGCCAGCGGTGCAGGGATGAACACTGAAGCTTTCTTT.